These 26 T cell receptor beta chains share one sample of origin, sequenced in a study of T cells and Merkel cell carcinoma outcomes. TCRdb keeps only in-frame clones here, not all; method: immunoSEQ multiplex PCR. Here the sample spans approximately 6,500 clones, around 77% being singletons. Sequencing used tumor tissue from Merkel cell carcinoma. These receptors were obtained from a human donor with Merkel cell carcinoma.

The V call is TRBV28, the J call TRBJ1-1; TRBD1 might be the D (5 bases). The CDR3 length is 14 residues. V was pared by 3 bases and J by 6 bases, with 14 bases between. CDR1 is MDHEN and CDR2 is SYDVKM in the germline V gene. The CDR3 bases are TGTGCCAGCAGTTTCCCCGGGACGCTCGCTGAAGCTTTCTTT. This gives the protein CASSFPGTLAEAFF.

This chain uses TRBV11-3 with TRBJ2-1; D gene ambiguous. The ends were cut back, 5 bases at V and 7 bases at J, with 12 bases in the middle. The V gene's germline CDR1 is SGHNT and CDR2 YENEEA. This CDR3 has 13 amino acids. The CDR3: CASSQVTGNEQFF. CDR3 nucleotide sequence: TGTGCCAGCAGCCAGGTAACCGGAAATGAGCAGTTCTTC.

This CDR3 reads CAWSAGQGIEKLFF. The CDR3 coding sequence is TGTGCCTGGAGTGCCGGGCAGGGTATTGAAAAACTGTTTTTT. This chain joins TRBV30 and TRBJ1-4; D possibly corresponds to TRBD1 (5 bases). From germline, CDR1 is GTSNPN and CDR2 SVGIG (reference sequence). The CDR3 consists of 14 residues. The ends were cut back, 1 base at V and 7 bases at J, with 13 bases in the middle.

The J gene is TRBJ2-5, the V gene TRBV6-4, with 10 bases lining up with TRBD2. This CDR3 contains 16 residues. J lost 2 bases, V lost 6 bases, and 9 bases had no gene match. Germline loops: CDR1 MRHNA, CDR2 SNTAGT. CDR3 amino acids: CASRLTSGEWQETQYF. The CDR3 DNA sequence: TGTGCCAGCAGGCTTACTAGCGGGGAGTGGCAAGAGACCCAGTACTTC.

In regard to this clone: Other DNA sequences within the sample encode an identical CDR3. The J gene is TRBJ1-2, the V gene TRBV5-5; D perhaps matches TRBD1 (6 bases). The CDR3 covers 13 residues. The germline V and J ends were trimmed by 1 base and 4 bases, with 8 bases remaining between them. The V gene's germline CDR1 is SGHKS and CDR2 YYEKEE (reference sequence). The CDR3 region is CASSLRGGYGYTF. The CDR3 DNA follows: TGTGCCAGCAGCTTGAGGGGGGGCTATGGCTACACCTTC.

The CDR3 nucleotides are TGTGCCTGGACGCTAGCGGGACCCTACGAGCAGTACTTC. This encodes CAWTLAGPYEQYF. The chain has TRBV30 and TRBJ2-7; 9 nucleotides line up with TRBD2. The V gene's germline CDR1 is GTSNPN and CDR2 SVGIG (reference sequence). CDR3 length: 13 amino acids. Unmatched junction bases numbered 3, after V lost 4 bases and J lost 2 bases.

This clone was found a few times. The V call is TRBV5-4, the J call TRBJ2-5; 7 bases fit TRBD2. CDR1 is SGHNT, CDR2 YYREEE, per germline (reference sequence). The CDR3 totals 15 residues. J was trimmed by 5 bases and V by 1 base; bases with no gene match: 8. The CDR3 loop is CASSLTSAPRETQYF. CDR3 bases: TGTGCCAGCAGCTTGACTAGCGCCCCGAGGGAGACCCAGTACTTC.

The rearrangement joins TRBV11-2 to TRBJ2-7; possible D gene TRBD2, 6 bases. The germline V gene encodes CDR1 SGHAT and CDR2 FQNNGV. This CDR3 spans 18 amino acids. The germline V and J ends were trimmed by 0 bases and 5 bases, with 23 bases remaining between them. CDR3 sequence: CASSLEARVGRELDEQYF. The CDR3 nucleotides are TGTGCCAGCAGCTTAGAGGCTCGCGTAGGGCGGGAACTCGACGAGCAGTACTTC.

The chain links TRBV6-5 to TRBJ1-2, with 7 bases identical to TRBD1. The CDR3 spans 14 residues. The V and J ends lost 2 bases and 5 bases, in that order; junction bases with no gene match: 5. Germline-derived CDR1 and CDR2 are MNHEY and SVGAGI. The CDR3 sequence: CASSYGGQPYGYTF. In nucleotides, the CDR3 is TGTGCCAGCAGTTACGGGGGACAGCCTTATGGCTACACCTTC.

This clone was observed a handful of times. The CDR3 loop reads CATSRVRGTGGFGETQYF. The CDR3, as DNA: TGTGCCACCAGCAGAGTCCGGGGTACAGGGGGGTTCGGTGAGACCCAGTACTTC. This chain joins TRBV15 and TRBJ2-5; 8 positions match TRBD1. Germline loops: CDR1 LNHNV, CDR2 YYDKDF (reference sequence). Trimming cost V 1 base and J 5 bases; bases outside gene matches: 15. The CDR3 has 18 residues.

This clone was counted a few times. The V call is TRBV2, the J call TRBJ1-1; 7 nucleotides line up with TRBD1. In germline, CDR1 is SNHLY, CDR2 FYNNEI. The CDR3 loop spans 15 amino acids. With V trimmed by 4 bases and J by 0 bases, 5 bases remained unmatched. The CDR3 region is CASSAQGVLNTEAFF. The CDR3, as DNA: TGTGCCAGCAGTGCCCAGGGGGTCCTGAACACTGAAGCTTTCTTT.

This CDR3 reads CASSLVAGAAEQYF. Written as DNA, the CDR3 is TGTGCCAGCAGCTTAGTAGCGGGGGCAGCCGAGCAGTACTTC. This chain links TRBV7-6 with TRBJ2-7; 9 bases are shared with TRBD2. Germline V gene lookup returns CDR1 SGHVS and CDR2 FNYEAQ. The CDR3 sequence is 14 residues long. V lost 1 base to trimming and J lost 6 bases; unmatched junction nucleotides: 4.

V usage is TRBV28 and J usage is TRBJ1-5; D ambiguous. Trimming cost V 6 bases and J 0 bases, with 9 bases left between them. Germline V gene data show CDR1 as MDHEN and CDR2 as SYDVKM. The CDR3 consists of 14 residues. The CDR3 coding sequence is TGTGCCAGCAGGATACAGTCTAGCAATCAGCCCCAGCATTTT. It is translated as CASRIQSSNQPQHF.

The chain combines TRBV2 with TRBJ2-7, with D perhaps assigned TRBD1 or TRBD2 (5 bases each). Trimming shortened V by 5 bases and J by 1 base, and 15 bases separated the two germline ends. CDR1 and CDR2 (germline): SNHLY, FYNNEI. CDR3 length: 15 amino acids. CDR3 sequence: CASSIMGPGSYEQYF. The CDR3 bases are TGTGCCAGCAGTATTATGGGACCAGGTTCCTACGAGCAGTACTTC. The full variable domain, rest sourced from reference TRBV2 and TRBJ2-7, is EPEVTQTPSHQVTQMGQEVILRCVPISNHLYFYWYRQILGQKVEFLVSFYNNEISEKSEIFDDQFSVERPDGSNFTLKIRSTKLEDSAMYFCASSIMGPGSYEQYFGPGTRLTVT.

The chain is built from TRBV10-3 and TRBJ2-7, with 10 bases lining up with TRBD1. The CDR3 runs to 14 residues. Germline-derived CDR1 and CDR2 are ENHRY and SYGVKD. V trimming: 10 bases; J trimming: 5 bases; junction bases outside the gene matches: 11. CDR3 bases: TGTGCCACCACTATTGGACAGGGGGGCGACGAGCAGTACTTC. This codes for CATTIGQGGDEQYF.

This clone was counted once. The chain recombines TRBV9 with TRBJ2-2; D is uncertain. CDR1 is SGDLS, CDR2 YYNGEE, per germline. Trimming removed 3 bases from V and 4 bases from J, with 13 bases in between. The CDR3 sequence is 15 residues long. The CDR3: CASSETSTGTGELFF. The CDR3 bases are TGTGCCAGCAGCGAAACATCGACGGGCACCGGGGAGCTGTTTTTT.

The CDR3 bases are TGTGCCACCAGCCCACGAAGGGGCACAAGCACAGATACGCAGTATTTT. Translated, it gives CATSPRRGTSTDTQYF. The chain recombines TRBV15 with TRBJ2-3; D might be TRBD1 (5 bases). The CDR3 length is 16 residues. The V and J ends lost 5 bases and 0 bases respectively, with 15 bases between them. Germline values: CDR1 LNHNV, CDR2 YYDKDF (reference sequence).

The chain combines TRBV7-8 with TRBJ2-5; D may be TRBD1 (6 bases). The CDR3 runs to 14 residues. V lost 5 bases and J lost 1, with 11 bases in between. Germline V gene data show CDR1 as SGHVS and CDR2 as FQNEAQ. In DNA form, the CDR3 reads TGTGCCAGCAGCGGCCGGGACATCCAAGAGACCCAGTACTTC. This encodes CASSGRDIQETQYF.

V gene TRBV4-2 combines with J gene TRBJ2-2; D unresolved. From germline, CDR1 is LGHNA and CDR2 YNFKEQ. V gave up 1 base and J gave up 3 bases, with 12 bases separating them. The CDR3 covers 16 residues. The CDR3 coding sequence is TGTGCCAGCAGCCAAGGGCTGGTTGTGGACACCGGGGAGCTGTTTTTT. Protein sequence: CASSQGLVVDTGELFF.

The table lists this clone with a count of one. This chain uses TRBV6-1 with TRBJ2-1; D remains ambiguous. Deletions cut 6 bases from V and 3 bases from J, with 9 bases between. CDR1 and CDR2 (germline): MNHNS, SASEGT. The CDR3 spans 13 residues. The CDR3 DNA is TGTGCCAGCAGGTCGGTAGACTACAATGAGCAGTTCTTC. Translating gives CASRSVDYNEQFF.

The CDR3 region is CASSESATNEKLFF. DNA for the CDR3: TGTGCCAGCAGCGAGAGTGCAACTAATGAAAAACTGTTTTTT. The chain employs TRBV9 and TRBJ1-4; no definite D call. The CDR3 totals 14 residues. V was clipped by 3 bases and J by 0 bases, with 6 bases between them. Germline V gene lookup returns CDR1 SGDLS and CDR2 YYNGEE.

V and J are TRBV11-2 and TRBJ1-1, with 8 bases lining up with TRBD1. This CDR3 has 16 amino acids. In germline, CDR1 is SGHAT, CDR2 FQNNGV. The V gene end was trimmed by 0 bases and the J gene end by 1 base; junction bases not matched to a gene: 4. The CDR3 loop reads CASSLDWTGPNTEAFF. CDR3 coding DNA: TGTGCCAGCAGCTTAGACTGGACAGGGCCGAACACTGAAGCTTTCTTT.

The gene calls are TRBV5-4 and TRBJ2-1, with a tentative D call TRBD1 (6 bases). Trimming took off 0 bases at V and 4 bases at J, with 8 bases between the two ends. Germline loops: CDR1 SGHNT, CDR2 YYREEE (reference sequence). CDR3 length equals 14 residues. CDR3 DNA: TGTGCCAGCAGCTTGGGTACAGGGTACAATGAGCAGTTCTTC. Translation gives CASSLGTGYNEQFF.

On this clone itself: Other DNA sequences of this sample code for an identical CDR3. The V gene is TRBV29-1, the J gene TRBJ1-1, with a tentative D call TRBD1 (6 bases). V dropped 1 base and J dropped 1 base, with 7 bases sitting between them. From germline, CDR1 is SQVTM and CDR2 ANQGSEA. The CDR3 is 13 residues long. The CDR3 region is CSVEAQGNTEAFF. The CDR3 DNA sequence: TGCAGCGTTGAAGCACAGGGGAACACTGAAGCTTTCTTT.

The CDR3 region has the DNA TGTGCCAGCAGTTTCATCATCCCCTACAATGAGCAGTTCTTC. Its protein product is CASSFIIPYNEQFF. The chain combines TRBV27 with TRBJ2-1; unclear D gene. The V end lost 3 bases, the J end lost 2 bases, and 8 bases lay between the germline ends. The CDR3 is 14 amino acids. Germline lookup yields CDR1 MNHEY and CDR2 SMNVEV (reference sequence).

CDR3 residues: CASSPEGQGYQPQYF. The CDR3 nucleotides are TGTGCCAGCTCACCAGAGGGACAGGGATATCAGCCCCAGTATTTT. The chain is built from TRBV18 and TRBJ1-5, with TRBD1 identical over 9 bases. The J call may not be correct, given that the DNA end is closer to TRBJ2-3. Germline assignment: CDR1 KGHSH and CDR2 LQKENI. The CDR3 sequence is 15 residues long.